The source of this TCR beta chain is a study of radiotherapy plus CTLA-4 blockade in lung cancer. Study as a whole: Disease control was seen in 31% of patients, objective responses in roughly 17%. Study-level findings and limits: Radiotherapy was combined with ipilimumab, and tumor-derived TCR clones then expanded in blood.

Profiling relied on immunoSEQ multiplex PCR, and the TCRdb table lists in-frame clones only, not all of them. The sample comprises around 30,000 clones, roughly 70% of which are singletons, and under 4.5% rests with the top ten. A word on this clone: Its antigen is not identified.

The CDR3 length is 13 residues. Per germline, CDR1 SGHNT and CDR2 YENEEA. Trimming left V 5 bases short and J 6 bases short, with 13 bases between. The chain recombines TRBV11-3 with TRBJ1-2, with a possible D match to TRBD1 (5 bases). The sequence was obtained from a human donor with non-small cell lung cancer who had stable disease on radiotherapy plus ipilimumab. This specimen was peripheral blood, taken from a patient treated with radiotherapy plus ipilimumab. This CDR3 is CASSVGTENGYTF. The CDR3 nucleotides read TGTGCCAGCAGCGTAGGGACGGAGAATGGCTACACCTTC. Full variable domain (missing parts from reference TRBV11-3 and TRBJ1-2): EAGVVQSPRYKIIEKKQPVAFWCNPISGHNTLYWYLQNLGQGPELLIRYENEEAVDDSQLPKDRFSAERLKGVDSTLKIQPAELGDSAVYLCASSVGTENGYTFGSGTRLTVV.